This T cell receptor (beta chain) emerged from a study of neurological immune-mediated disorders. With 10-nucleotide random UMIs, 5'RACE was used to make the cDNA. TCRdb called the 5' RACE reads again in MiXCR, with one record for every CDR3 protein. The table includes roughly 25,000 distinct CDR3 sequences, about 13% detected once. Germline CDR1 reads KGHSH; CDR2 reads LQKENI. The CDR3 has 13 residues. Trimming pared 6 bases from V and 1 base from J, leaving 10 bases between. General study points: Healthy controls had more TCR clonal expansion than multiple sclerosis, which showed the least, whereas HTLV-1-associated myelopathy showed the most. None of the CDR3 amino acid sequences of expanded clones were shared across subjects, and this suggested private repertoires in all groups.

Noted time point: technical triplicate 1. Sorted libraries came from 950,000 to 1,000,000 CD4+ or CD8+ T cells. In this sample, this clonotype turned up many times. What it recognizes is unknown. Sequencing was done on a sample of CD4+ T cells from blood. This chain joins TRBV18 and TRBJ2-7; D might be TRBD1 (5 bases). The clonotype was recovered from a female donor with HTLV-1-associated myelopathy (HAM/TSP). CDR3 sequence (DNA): TGTGCCAGCTCCCAAGGACAATCCTACGAGCAGTACTTC. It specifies CASSQGQSYEQYF. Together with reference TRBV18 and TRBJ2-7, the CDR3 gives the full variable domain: NAGVMQNPRHLVRRRGQEARLRCSPMKGHSHVYWYRQLPEEGLKFMVYLQKENIIDESGMPKERFSAEFPKEGPSILRIQQVVRGDSAAYFCASSQGQSYEQYFGPGTRLTVT.